The 14 T cell receptor beta chains listed next were all sequenced from one sample in a study of Graves' ophthalmopathy and Graves' hyperthyroidism. Researchers took RNA transcripts and amplified TCR beta CDR3 regions from them. Scientists carried out first-round RT-PCR using HTBI primers and then a second-round multiplex PCR. TCRdb re-derived calls from the multiplex PCR reads in MiXCR, one entry per CDR3 protein. This table has about 160,000 distinct CDR3 sequences, less than 45% appearing once. The sample comprised peripheral blood. The receptor source for this set is a woman between 40 and 55 years old with Graves' ophthalmopathy.

The V call is TRBV28, the J call TRBJ1-1, with D perhaps matching TRBD1 (5 bases). Germline lookup yields CDR1 MDHEN and CDR2 SYDVKM. The germline V and J ends were trimmed by 4 bases and 8 bases, with 17 bases remaining between them. The CDR3 is 14 amino acids. This CDR3 is CASSSGTSPREAFF. Written as DNA, the CDR3 is TGTGCCAGCAGTTCGGGGACCTCACCGCGGGAAGCTTTCTTT.

The rearrangement links TRBV11-2 to TRBJ2-2; D is perhaps TRBD2 (5 bases). The V gene's germline CDR1 is SGHAT and CDR2 FQNNGV. CDR3 size: 14 residues. The V end lost 5 bases, the J end lost 0 bases, and 7 bases lay between the germline ends. In nucleotides, the CDR3 is TGTGCCAGCAGCCCACTAGCGAACACCGGGGAGCTGTTTTTT. Translated, it gives CASSPLANTGELFF.

The chain links TRBV18 to TRBJ1-1; D gene ambiguous. The CDR3 runs 14 residues. Germline values: CDR1 KGHSH, CDR2 LQKENI. V was cut by 0 bases and J by 0 bases, with 5 bases left in between. CDR3: CASSPPDMNTEAFF. CDR3 DNA: TGTGCCAGCTCACCACCAGACATGAACACTGAAGCTTTCTTT.

V usage is TRBV28 and J usage is TRBJ2-7; 7 bases are a match to TRBD1. This CDR3 has 14 amino acids. The junction had 8 bases not matched to a gene; V was cut back by 7 bases and J by 2 bases. The V gene's germline CDR1 is MDHEN and CDR2 SYDVKM. In DNA, the CDR3 is TGTGCCAGCAATCGGAAGACAGGGCCCTACGAGCAGTACTTC. Translation: CASNRKTGPYEQYF.

At least ten counts were recorded for this clonotype. The chain employs TRBV11-1 and TRBJ1-1; D not resolved. Germline CDR1 and CDR2: SGHAT and FQDESV (reference sequence). The CDR3 length is 13 residues. V lost 5 bases and J 1 base, leaving 8 bases between the germline ends. The DNA for the CDR3 is TGTGCCAGCAGCCACGGTTGGAACACTGAAGCTTTCTTT. As protein: CASSHGWNTEAFF.

This chain joins TRBV6-2 or TRBV6-3 and TRBJ1-1, with 7 bases matching TRBD1. Unmatched junction bases numbered 5, after V lost 4 bases and J lost 0 bases. The CDR3 totals 15 residues. Germline loops: CDR1 MNHEY, CDR2 SVGEGT. The CDR3, as DNA: TGTGCCAGCAGTTCTTGGACAGGTTTGAACACTGAAGCTTTCTTT. As protein: CASSSWTGLNTEAFF.

The gene calls are TRBV7-3 and TRBJ1-6; TRBD1 might be the D (6 bases). Between the trimmed V and J ends, which lost 5 bases and 8 bases, there was a span of 16 bases. The CDR3 totals 15 residues. CDR1 is SGHTA, CDR2 FQGTGA, per germline. As DNA, the CDR3 is TGTGCCAGCAGCCCGCGGACAGTGGATGATTCACCCCTCCACTTT. This encodes CASSPRTVDDSPLHF. Complete variable domain (other parts from reference TRBV7-3 and TRBJ1-6): GAGVSQTPSNKVTEKGKYVELRCDPISGHTALYWYRQSLGQGPEFLIYFQGTGAADDSGLPNDRFFAVRPEGSVSTLKIQRTERGDSAVYLCASSPRTVDDSPLHFGNGTRLTVT.

CDR3 amino acids: CASSSPSRGGNIQYF. For the CDR3, the DNA is TGTGCCAGCAGTTCCCCTTCCAGGGGGGGAAACATTCAGTACTTC. This chain connects TRBV28 to TRBJ2-4; D possibly matches TRBD1 or TRBD2 (7 bases each). Trimming cost V 4 bases and J 6 bases, with 16 bases left between them. Germline CDR1 reads MDHEN; CDR2 reads SYDVKM. This CDR3 has 15 residues.

There are many counts of this clonotype. Relative to the germline gene, one junction end is altered; a read error may explain this. The chain couples TRBV29-1 to TRBJ2-2; D could derive from TRBD1 or TRBD2 (5 bases each). The CDR3 contains 13 residues. Germline loops: CDR1 SQVTM, CDR2 ANQGSEA. The CDR3 here is CSVEGTYTGELFF. Here the CDR3 DNA reads TGCAGCGTCGAAGGGACCTACACCGGGGAGCTGTTTTTT.

This clonotype came up many times. The chain employs TRBV13 and TRBJ2-7; no firm D call. Trimming shortened V by 5 bases and J by 2 bases, and 13 bases separated the two germline ends. The CDR3 spans 14 residues. Per germline, CDR1 PRHDT and CDR2 FYEKMQ (reference sequence). DNA of the CDR3: TGTGCCAGCAGCCCCTGGACCCAACCCTACGAGCAGTACTTC. Encoded protein: CASSPWTQPYEQYF.

This clonotype has just a few counts. CDR3 loop: CASSSSPSYEQYF. The CDR3 nucleotides are TGTGCCAGCAGCTCTTCGCCTTCCTACGAGCAGTACTTC. This chain uses TRBV7-9 with TRBJ2-7; no firm D call. CDR1 is SEHNR and CDR2 is FQNEAQ in the germline V gene (reference sequence). This CDR3 spans 13 amino acids. Trimming removed 4 bases from V and 1 base from J, with 8 bases in between.

The chain couples TRBV7-3 to TRBJ2-7; D remains unclear. Trimming shortened V by 2 bases and J by 4 bases, and 9 bases separated the two germline ends. Germline loops: CDR1 SGHTA, CDR2 FQGTGA. The CDR3 sequence is 13 residues long. CDR3 in amino acids: CASSLQPEYEQYF. The CDR3, as DNA: TGTGCCAGCAGCTTACAACCAGAGTACGAGCAGTACTTC.

In its sample, this clonotype was seen many times. The J gene is TRBJ2-5, the V gene TRBV9; 9 bases map to TRBD2. CDR3 length: 16 amino acids. CDR1 is SGDLS, CDR2 YYNGEE, per germline. J was trimmed by 1 base and V by 0 bases; bases with no gene match: 4. CDR3 in amino acids: CASSVGGGGAQETQYF. CDR3 DNA sequence: TGTGCCAGCAGCGTAGGAGGCGGGGGGGCCCAAGAGACCCAGTACTTC.

The V gene is TRBV9, the J gene TRBJ2-5; D ambiguous. Germline V lookup: CDR1 SGDLS, CDR2 YYNGEE. V lost 0 bases and J lost 4, with 13 bases in between. The CDR3 has 15 amino acids. CDR3 sequence reads: CASSVAPSGTETQYF. CDR3 bases: TGTGCCAGCAGCGTAGCCCCTTCAGGTACAGAGACCCAGTACTTC.